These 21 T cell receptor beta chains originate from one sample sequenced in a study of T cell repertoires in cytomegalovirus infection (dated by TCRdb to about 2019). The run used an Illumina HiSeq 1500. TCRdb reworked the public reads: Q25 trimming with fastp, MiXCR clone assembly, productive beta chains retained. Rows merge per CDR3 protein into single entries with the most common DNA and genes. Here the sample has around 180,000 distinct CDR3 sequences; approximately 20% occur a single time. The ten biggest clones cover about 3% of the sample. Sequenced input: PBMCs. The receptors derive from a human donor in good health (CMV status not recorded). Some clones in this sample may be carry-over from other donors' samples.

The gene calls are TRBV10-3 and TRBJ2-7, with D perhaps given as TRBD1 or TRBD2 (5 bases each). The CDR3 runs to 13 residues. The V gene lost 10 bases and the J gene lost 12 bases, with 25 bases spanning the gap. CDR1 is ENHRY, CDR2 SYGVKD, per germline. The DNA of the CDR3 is TGTGCCACACACCGGGACGGCGCCTCCCGGGGGTACTTC. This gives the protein CATHRDGASRGYF.

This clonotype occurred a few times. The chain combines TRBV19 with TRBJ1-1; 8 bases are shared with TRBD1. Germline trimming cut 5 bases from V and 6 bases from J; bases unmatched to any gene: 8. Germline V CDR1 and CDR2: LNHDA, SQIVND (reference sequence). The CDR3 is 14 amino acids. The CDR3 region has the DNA TGTGCCAGTAGTCTTCTGATACAGGGGGCTGAAGCTTTCTTT. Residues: CASSLLIQGAEAFF.

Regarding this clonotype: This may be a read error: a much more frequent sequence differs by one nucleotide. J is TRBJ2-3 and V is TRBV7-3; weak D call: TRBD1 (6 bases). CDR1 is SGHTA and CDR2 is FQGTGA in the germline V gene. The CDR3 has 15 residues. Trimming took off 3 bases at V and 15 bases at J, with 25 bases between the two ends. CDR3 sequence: CASSFLIWWGTKGYF. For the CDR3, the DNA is TGTGCCAGCAGCTTCCTTATATGGTGGGGGACAAAAGGATATTTT.

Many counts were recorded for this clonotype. In DNA, the CDR3 is TGCAGTGCTCGTAGCGGGGCTATAGTCGAGCAGTACTTC. Residues: CSARSGAIVEQYF. V and J are TRBV20-1 and TRBJ2-7, with TRBD2 matching over 8 bases. This CDR3 contains 13 residues. Germline V gives CDR1 DFQATT, CDR2 SNEGSKA (reference sequence). V gave up 5 bases and J gave up 6 bases; unmatched junction bases: 9.

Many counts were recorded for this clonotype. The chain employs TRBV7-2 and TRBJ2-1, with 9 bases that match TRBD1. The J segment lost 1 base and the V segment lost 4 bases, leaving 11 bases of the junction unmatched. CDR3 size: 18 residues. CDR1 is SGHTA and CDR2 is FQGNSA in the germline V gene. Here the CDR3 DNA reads TGTGCCAGCAGCTCACTCCCGGACAGGGGCATTTCCTACAATGAGCAGTTCTTC. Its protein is CASSSLPDRGISYNEQFF. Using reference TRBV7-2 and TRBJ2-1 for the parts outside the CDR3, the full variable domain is GAGVSQSPSNKVTEKGKDVELRCDPISGHTALYWYRQSLGQGLEFLIYFQGNSAPDKSGLPSDRFSAERTGGSVSTLTIQRTQQEDSAVYLCASSSLPDRGISYNEQFFGPGTRLTVL.

DNA for the CDR3: TGTGCCAGCAGTTCGGGCATCACTGAAGCTTTCTTT. Translating it yields CASSSGITEAFF. The genes are TRBV28 and TRBJ1-1; unclear D gene. Germline V gene lookup returns CDR1 MDHEN and CDR2 SYDVKM. Trimming shortened V by 4 bases and J by 4 bases, and 7 bases separated the two germline ends. CDR3 length: 12 residues.

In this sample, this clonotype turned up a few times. The CDR3 DNA sequence: TGCAGCGTTGAAGACCCTAGCGCATACAGGGACACTGAAGCTTTCTTT. The encoded protein is CSVEDPSAYRDTEAFF. This sequence joins TRBV29-1 and TRBJ1-1; tentatively, D is TRBD1 (6 bases). There are 16 residues in the CDR3. Trimming took 0 bases from V and 3 from J, leaving 17 bases between them. Looked up from germline, CDR1 is SQVTM and CDR2 is ANQGSEA.

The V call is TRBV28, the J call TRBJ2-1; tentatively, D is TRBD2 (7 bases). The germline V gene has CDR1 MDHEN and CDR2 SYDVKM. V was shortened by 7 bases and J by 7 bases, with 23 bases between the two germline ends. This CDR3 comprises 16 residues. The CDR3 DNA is TGTGCCAGCACCCAAATACAGGGAAACGGGGGGAATGAGCAGTTCTTC. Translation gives CASTQIQGNGGNEQFF.

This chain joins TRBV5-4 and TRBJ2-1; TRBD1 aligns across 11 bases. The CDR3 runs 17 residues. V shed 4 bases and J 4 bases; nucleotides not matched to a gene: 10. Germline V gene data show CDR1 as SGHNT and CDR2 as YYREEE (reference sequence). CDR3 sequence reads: CASSTRTGGLTYNEQFF. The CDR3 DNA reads TGTGCCAGCAGCACGCGGACAGGGGGCCTTACTTACAATGAGCAGTTCTTC.

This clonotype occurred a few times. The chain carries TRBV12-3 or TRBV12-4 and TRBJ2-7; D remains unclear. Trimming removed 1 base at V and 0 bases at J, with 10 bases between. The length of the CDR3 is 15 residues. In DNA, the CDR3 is TGTGCCAGCAGTTTAGGGGGAAGAAGCTCCTACGAGCAGTACTTC. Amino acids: CASSLGGRSSYEQYF.

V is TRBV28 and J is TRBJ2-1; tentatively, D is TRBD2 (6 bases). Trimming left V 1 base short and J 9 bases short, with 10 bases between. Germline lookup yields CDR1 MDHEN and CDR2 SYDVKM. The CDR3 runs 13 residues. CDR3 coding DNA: TGTGCCAGCAGTTTATCAAGGCGGGGTGAGCAGTTCTTC. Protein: CASSLSRRGEQFF.

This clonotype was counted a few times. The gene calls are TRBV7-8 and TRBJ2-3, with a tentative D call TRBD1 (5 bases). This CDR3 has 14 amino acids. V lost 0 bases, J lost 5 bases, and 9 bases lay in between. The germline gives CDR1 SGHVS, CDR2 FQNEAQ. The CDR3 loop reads CASSLAGVIDTQYF. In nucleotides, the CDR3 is TGTGCCAGCAGCTTAGCAGGGGTAATAGATACGCAGTATTTT.

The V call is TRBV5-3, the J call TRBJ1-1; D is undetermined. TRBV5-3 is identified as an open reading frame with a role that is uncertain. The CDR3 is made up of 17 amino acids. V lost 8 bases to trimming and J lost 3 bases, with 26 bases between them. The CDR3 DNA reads TGTGCCAGCAGCGATCCCGCCTCCGTTGGTGATGACACTGAAGCTTTCTTT. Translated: CASSDPASVGDDTEAFF.

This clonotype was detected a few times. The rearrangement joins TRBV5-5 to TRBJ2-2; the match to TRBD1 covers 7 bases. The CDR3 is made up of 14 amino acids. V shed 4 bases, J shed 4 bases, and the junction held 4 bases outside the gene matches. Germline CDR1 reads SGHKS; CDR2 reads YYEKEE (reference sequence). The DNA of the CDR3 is TGTGCCAGCAGCCGGGACAGCCTCACCGGGGAGCTGTTTTTT. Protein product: CASSRDSLTGELFF.

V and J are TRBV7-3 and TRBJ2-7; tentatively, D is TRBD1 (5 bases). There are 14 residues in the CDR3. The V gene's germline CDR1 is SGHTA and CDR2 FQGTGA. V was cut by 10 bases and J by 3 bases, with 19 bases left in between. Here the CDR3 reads CATATDSADYEQYF. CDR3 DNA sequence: TGTGCCACCGCGACAGACTCCGCTGACTACGAGCAGTACTTC.

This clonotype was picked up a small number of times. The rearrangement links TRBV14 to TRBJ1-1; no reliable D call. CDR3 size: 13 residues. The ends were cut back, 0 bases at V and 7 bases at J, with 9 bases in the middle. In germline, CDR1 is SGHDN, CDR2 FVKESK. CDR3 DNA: TGTGCCAGCAGCCAAGATCTTGAGAGTGAAGCTTTCTTT. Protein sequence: CASSQDLESEAFF.

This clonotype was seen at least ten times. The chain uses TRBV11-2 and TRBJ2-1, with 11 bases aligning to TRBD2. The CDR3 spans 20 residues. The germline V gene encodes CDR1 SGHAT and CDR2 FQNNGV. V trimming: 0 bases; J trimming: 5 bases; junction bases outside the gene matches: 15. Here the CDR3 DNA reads TGTGCCAGCAGCTTAGATTCTGAGACAAAACCGGGACTAGCGGACAATGAGCAGTTCTTC. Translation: CASSLDSETKPGLADNEQFF.

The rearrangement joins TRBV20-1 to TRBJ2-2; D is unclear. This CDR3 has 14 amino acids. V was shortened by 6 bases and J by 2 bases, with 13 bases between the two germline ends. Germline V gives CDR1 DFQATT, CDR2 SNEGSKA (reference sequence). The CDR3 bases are TGCAGTGCCCAGAAATCTGCTAACACCGGGGAGCTGTTTTTT. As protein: CSAQKSANTGELFF.

The CDR3 bases are TGTGCCAGCAGTGTTGTAGAGACCTACGAGCAGTACTTC. This codes for CASSVVETYEQYF. The chain joins TRBV2 to TRBJ2-7, with unresolved D. Germline CDR1 and CDR2: SNHLY and FYNNEI. V gave up 4 bases and J gave up 2 bases, with 9 bases separating them. The CDR3 is 13 residues long.

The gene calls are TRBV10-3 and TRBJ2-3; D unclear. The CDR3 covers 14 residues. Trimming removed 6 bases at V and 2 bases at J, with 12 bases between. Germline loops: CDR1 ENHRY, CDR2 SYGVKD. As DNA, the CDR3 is TGTGCCATCAGAGGCAGGAGAAACACAGATACGCAGTATTTT. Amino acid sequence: CAIRGRRNTDTQYF.

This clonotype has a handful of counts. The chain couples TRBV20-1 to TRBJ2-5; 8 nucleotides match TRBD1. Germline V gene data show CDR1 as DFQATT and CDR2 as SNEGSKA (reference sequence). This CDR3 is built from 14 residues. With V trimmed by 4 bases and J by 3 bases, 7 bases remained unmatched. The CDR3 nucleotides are TGCAGTGCTACTCTCAGGGGGCGGGAAGAGACCCAGTACTTC. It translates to CSATLRGREETQYF.